This T cell receptor beta chain was recovered during a study of T cell responses to AZD1222 COVID-19 vaccine. Whole-study findings and limits: Nearly half of spike-specific TCRs reportedly target unmutated variant regions. At baseline, seropositivity was found in only a handful of AZD1222 recipients. No day 14 peak samples; only post-peak repertoires were characterized. Spike-specific TCR breadth and depth went up after people got two AZD1222 doses.

TCRdb's copy holds only in-frame clones and misses some; the assay was immunoSEQ multiplex PCR. The repertoire consists of about 200,000 clones, with 85% to 95% occurring once and the leading ten covering 1% to 1.5%. Trimming pared 3 bases from V and 4 bases from J, leaving 4 bases between. The CDR3 length is 12 residues. A single count supports this clone. The antigen remains unidentified. The rearrangement links TRBV12-3 or TRBV12-4 to TRBJ1-5; no reliable D call. Sequenced here: peripheral blood, sampled on day 0 of AZD1222 vaccination. The sequence was obtained from an adult in good health. CDR3 sequence: CASSFGNQPQHF. The CDR3 coding sequence is TGTGCCAGCAGTTTTGGAAATCAGCCCCAGCATTTT.